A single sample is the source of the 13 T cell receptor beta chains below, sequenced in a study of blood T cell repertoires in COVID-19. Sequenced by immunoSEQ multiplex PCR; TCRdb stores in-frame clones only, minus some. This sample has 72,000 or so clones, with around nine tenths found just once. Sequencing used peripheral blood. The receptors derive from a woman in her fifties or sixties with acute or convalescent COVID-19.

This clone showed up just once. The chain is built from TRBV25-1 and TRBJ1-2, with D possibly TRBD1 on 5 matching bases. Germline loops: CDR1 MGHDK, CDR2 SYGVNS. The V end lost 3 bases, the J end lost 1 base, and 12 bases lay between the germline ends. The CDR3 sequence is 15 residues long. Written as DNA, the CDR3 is TGTGCCAGCAGTGACAGGGTTAGGTTTAACTATGGCTACACCTTC. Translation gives CASSDRVRFNYGYTF.

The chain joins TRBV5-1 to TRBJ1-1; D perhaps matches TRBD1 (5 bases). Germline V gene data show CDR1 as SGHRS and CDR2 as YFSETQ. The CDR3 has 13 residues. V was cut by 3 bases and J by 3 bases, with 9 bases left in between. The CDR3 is CASSSQEYTEAFF. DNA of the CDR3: TGCGCCAGCAGCTCACAGGAGTACACTGAAGCTTTCTTT.

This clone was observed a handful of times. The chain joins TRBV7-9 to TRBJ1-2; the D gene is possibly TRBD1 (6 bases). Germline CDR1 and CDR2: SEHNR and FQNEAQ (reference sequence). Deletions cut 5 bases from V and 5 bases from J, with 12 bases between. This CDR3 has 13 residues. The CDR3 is CASSPDSAYGYTF. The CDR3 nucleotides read TGTGCCAGCAGCCCGGACAGCGCTTATGGCTACACCTTC.

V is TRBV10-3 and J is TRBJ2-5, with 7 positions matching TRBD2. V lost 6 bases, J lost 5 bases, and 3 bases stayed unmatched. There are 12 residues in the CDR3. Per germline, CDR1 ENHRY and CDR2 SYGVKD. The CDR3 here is CAIRGGKETQYF. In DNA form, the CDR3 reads TGTGCCATCAGGGGGGGGAAGGAGACCCAGTACTTC.

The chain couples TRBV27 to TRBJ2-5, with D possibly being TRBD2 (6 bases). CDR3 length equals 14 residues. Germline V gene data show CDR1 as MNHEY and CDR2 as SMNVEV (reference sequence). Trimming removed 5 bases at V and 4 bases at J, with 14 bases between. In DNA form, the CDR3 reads TGTGCCAGCAGTGTGCGCGGAGGGGTAGAGACCCAGTACTTC. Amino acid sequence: CASSVRGGVETQYF.

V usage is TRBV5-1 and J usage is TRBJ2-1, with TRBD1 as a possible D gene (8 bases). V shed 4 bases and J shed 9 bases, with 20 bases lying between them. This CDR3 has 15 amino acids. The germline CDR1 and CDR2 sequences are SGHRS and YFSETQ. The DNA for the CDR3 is TGCGCCAGCAGCCCTTCACAGGGGGGGGTAGGTGAGCAGTTCTTC. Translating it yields CASSPSQGGVGEQFF.

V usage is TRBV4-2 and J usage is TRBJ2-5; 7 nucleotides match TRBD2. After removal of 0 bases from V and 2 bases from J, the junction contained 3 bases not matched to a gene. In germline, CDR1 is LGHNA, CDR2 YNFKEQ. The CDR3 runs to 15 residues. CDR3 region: CASSQDGRKQETQYF. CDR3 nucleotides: TGTGCCAGCAGCCAAGACGGGAGGAAGCAAGAGACCCAGTACTTC.

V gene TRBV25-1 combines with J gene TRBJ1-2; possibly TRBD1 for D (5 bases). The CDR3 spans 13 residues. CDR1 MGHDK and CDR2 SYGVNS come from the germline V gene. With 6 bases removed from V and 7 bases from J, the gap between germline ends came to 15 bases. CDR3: CASRGAASGGYTF. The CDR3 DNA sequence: TGTGCCAGCAGAGGGGCAGCTAGTGGTGGCTACACCTTC.

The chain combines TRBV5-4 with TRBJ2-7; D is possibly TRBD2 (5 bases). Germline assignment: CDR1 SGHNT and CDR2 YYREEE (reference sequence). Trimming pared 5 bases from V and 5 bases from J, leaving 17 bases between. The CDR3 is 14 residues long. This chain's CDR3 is CASRPQVGEDEQYF. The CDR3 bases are TGTGCCAGCAGGCCCCAGGTGGGAGAGGACGAGCAGTACTTC. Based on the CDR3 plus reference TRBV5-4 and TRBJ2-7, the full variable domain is ETGVTQSPTHLIKTRGQQVTLRCSSQSGHNTVSWYQQALGQGPQFIFQYYREEENGRGNFPPRFSGLQFPNYSSELNVNALELDDSALYLCASRPQVGEDEQYFGPGTRLTVT.

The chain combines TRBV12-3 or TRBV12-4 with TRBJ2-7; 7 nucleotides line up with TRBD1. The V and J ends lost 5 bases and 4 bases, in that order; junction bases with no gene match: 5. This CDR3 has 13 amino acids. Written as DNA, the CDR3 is TGTGCCAGCAGTAGCACGACAGGGTACGAGCAGTACTTC. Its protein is CASSSTTGYEQYF.

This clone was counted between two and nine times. CDR3 DNA: TGTGCCAGCAGCCTACAGGGGGCATTAAACACCATATATTTT. Its translation: CASSLQGALNTIYF. The chain couples TRBV5-6 to TRBJ1-3; 9 bases match TRBD1. This CDR3 has 14 amino acids. V lost 4 bases and J lost 6; bases outside the gene matches: 5. Germline CDR1 and CDR2: SGHDT and YYEEEE. The full variable domain, its missing parts supplied by reference TRBV5-6 and TRBJ1-3, is DAGVTQSPTHLIKTRGQQVTLRCSPKSGHDTVSWYQQALGQGPQFIFQYYEEEERQRGNFPDRFSGHQFPNYSSELNVNALLLGDSALYLCASSLQGALNTIYFGEGSWLTVV.

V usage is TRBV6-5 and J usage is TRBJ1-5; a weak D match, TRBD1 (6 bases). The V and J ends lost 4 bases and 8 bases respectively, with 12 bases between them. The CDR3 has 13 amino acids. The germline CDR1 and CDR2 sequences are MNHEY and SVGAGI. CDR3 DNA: TGTGCCAGCAGTTTCAGGGGACGTGAGCCCCAGCATTTT. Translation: CASSFRGREPQHF.

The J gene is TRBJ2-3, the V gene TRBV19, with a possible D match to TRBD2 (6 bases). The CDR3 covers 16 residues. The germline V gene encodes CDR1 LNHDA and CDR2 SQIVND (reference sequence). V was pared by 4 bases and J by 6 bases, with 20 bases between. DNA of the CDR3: TGTGCCAGTAGTAGCCTAAGTCGACTAGTAGGGGATACGCAGTATTTT. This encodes CASSSLSRLVGDTQYF.